Listed here are 15 T cell receptor beta chains from one sample, sequenced in a study of CD8 T cells in ankylosing spondylitis. TCRdb re-analysed the 5' RACE reads in MiXCR, keeping a single row per CDR3 protein. Among about 130,000 distinct CDR3 sequences listed, roughly 15% were seen once. Source material: blood, either unsorted or a sorted T cell fraction (not recorded which). Receptors were obtained from a female donor with ankylosing spondylitis or in good health (not recorded which).

Note on this clonotype: A much larger clone is a single base away; this may be a read error. This sequence joins TRBV6-1 and TRBJ2-7; D is perhaps TRBD2 (6 bases). Germline V gene data show CDR1 as MNHNS and CDR2 as SASEGT. CDR3 length equals 15 residues. CDR3 sequence reads: CVSTPSAGRTYEQYF. Here the CDR3 DNA reads TGTGTCAGCACTCCCTCGGCGGGAAGAACCTACGAGCAGTACTTC.

For this clonotype: A much larger clone lies one base from this, so it may be a read error. The chain couples TRBV19 to TRBJ2-7; tentative D call: TRBD1 (6 bases). The V gene's germline CDR1 is LNHDA and CDR2 SQIVND (reference sequence). This CDR3 has 15 amino acids. The CDR3 sequence: CTSKPAGQSSYEQYF. As DNA, the CDR3 is TGTACCAGTAAGCCAGCAGGACAGTCCTCCTACGAGCAGTACTTC.

This clonotype was picked up a small number of times. V is TRBV9 and J is TRBJ1-1; D not certain. With 4 bases removed from V and 3 bases from J, the gap between germline ends came to 4 bases. CDR3 length equals 11 residues. CDR1 is SGDLS, CDR2 YYNGEE, per germline. The CDR3 nucleotides read TGTGCCAGCAGCACCGACACTGAAGCTTTCTTT. As protein: CASSTDTEAFF.

V usage is TRBV7-6 and J usage is TRBJ2-1, with 10 bases lining up with TRBD2. CDR3 size: 16 residues. With V trimmed by 5 bases and J by 4 bases, 8 bases remained unmatched. CDR1 SGHVS and CDR2 FNYEAQ come from the germline V gene. The CDR3 here is CASSPSGLAEYNEQFF. Written as DNA, the CDR3 is TGTGCCAGCAGCCCCAGTGGACTAGCGGAGTACAATGAGCAGTTCTTC.

This clonotype was observed many times. The V call is TRBV6-5, the J call TRBJ2-2; D ambiguous. The V end lost 2 bases, the J end lost 1 base, and 2 bases lay between the germline ends. Germline V lookup: CDR1 MNHEY, CDR2 SVGAGI. The CDR3 spans 13 residues. The CDR3 reads CASSYKNTGELFF. CDR3 nucleotide sequence: TGTGCCAGCAGTTACAAGAACACCGGGGAGCTGTTTTTT.

This clonotype was seen repeatedly, ten times or more. The chain has TRBV5-1 and TRBJ2-3, with 8 bases that match TRBD1. This CDR3 comprises 15 residues. V lost 0 bases, J lost 0 bases, and 0 bases stayed unmatched. CDR1 is SGHRS and CDR2 is YFSETQ in the germline V gene. This CDR3 is CASSLGQGSTDTQYF. For the CDR3, the DNA is TGCGCCAGCAGCTTGGGACAGGGGAGCACAGATACGCAGTATTTT. Full variable domain (missing parts from reference TRBV5-1 and TRBJ2-3): KAGVTQTPRYLIKTRGQQVTLSCSPISGHRSVSWYQQTPGQGLQFLFEYFSETQRNKGNFPGRFSGRQFSNSRSEMNVSTLELGDSALYLCASSLGQGSTDTQYFGPGTRLTVL.

This clonotype was recorded many times. The chain carries TRBV5-1 and TRBJ1-2; D is perhaps TRBD1 (6 bases). Trimming took off 5 bases at V and 3 bases at J, with 11 bases between the two ends. CDR1 is SGHRS and CDR2 is YFSETQ in the germline V gene. The CDR3 has 13 amino acids. Written as DNA, the CDR3 is TGCGCCAGCAGTCCGGGGGCGGACTATGGCTACACCTTC. Translated, it gives CASSPGADYGYTF.

The CDR3 here is CSARAGGPGDTQHF. The CDR3 DNA reads as TGCAGTGCTCGAGCCGGGGGGCCAGGAGATACGCAGCATTTT. The chain links TRBV20-1 to TRBJ2-3; D perhaps matches TRBD1 (6 bases). The J call could be wrong; TRBJ1-5 is a better fit for the DNA end. The CDR3 loop spans 14 amino acids. Germline V gene lookup returns CDR1 DFQATT and CDR2 SNEGSKA (reference sequence).

This clonotype was observed a handful of times. The genes are TRBV20-1 and TRBJ2-1, with 7 bases aligning to TRBD2. The CDR3 totals 17 residues. Trimming removed 0 bases from V and 0 bases from J; junction bases left unmatched: 8. Germline V CDR1 and CDR2: DFQATT, SNEGSKA (reference sequence). CDR3 nucleotides: TGCAGTGCTAGAGATTGGAGCGGGACCGGCTCCTACAATGAGCAGTTCTTC. Its protein product is CSARDWSGTGSYNEQFF.

The genes are TRBV12-3 or TRBV12-4 and TRBJ1-6, with D possibly being TRBD1 (6 bases). Trimming took off 3 bases at V and 6 bases at J, with 15 bases between the two ends. This CDR3 contains 16 residues. The CDR3 DNA sequence: TGTGCCAGCAGTTTGGGGGCAGGGGATCCTAATTCACCCCTCCACTTT. Residues: CASSLGAGDPNSPLHF.

This clonotype was recorded many times. The chain recombines TRBV24-1 with TRBJ2-7; 7 bases map to TRBD1. The CDR3 is 15 amino acids. Germline loops: CDR1 KGHDR, CDR2 SFDVKD. V lost 1 base, J lost 3 bases, and 5 bases stayed unmatched. This CDR3 is CATSDFWTGDYEQYF. The CDR3 DNA follows: TGTGCCACCAGTGATTTCTGGACAGGTGACTACGAGCAGTACTTC.

This clonotype was detected many times. This chain connects TRBV5-1 to TRBJ2-1; D is perhaps TRBD1 (6 bases). V gave up 5 bases and J gave up 4 bases, with 10 bases separating them. CDR3 size: 13 residues. The germline V gene encodes CDR1 SGHRS and CDR2 YFSETQ. CDR3 sequence reads: CASSSDRYNEQFF. The CDR3 DNA sequence: TGCGCCAGCAGTTCCGACAGGTACAATGAGCAGTTCTTC. The full variable domain, completed using reference TRBV5-1 and TRBJ2-1, is KAGVTQTPRYLIKTRGQQVTLSCSPISGHRSVSWYQQTPGQGLQFLFEYFSETQRNKGNFPGRFSGRQFSNSRSEMNVSTLELGDSALYLCASSSDRYNEQFFGPGTRLTVL.

This clonotype has just a few counts. This chain links TRBV27 with TRBJ1-5, with 11 bases fitting TRBD1. Germline CDR1 and CDR2: MNHEY and SMNVEV (reference sequence). With V trimmed by 5 bases and J by 6 bases, 9 bases remained unmatched. The CDR3 covers 16 residues. Here the CDR3 DNA reads TGTGCCAGCAGTCCCTCCGGACAGGGGGCGGGTCAGCCCCAGCATTTT. Residues: CASSPSGQGAGQPQHF.

This clonotype was counted ten times or more. The rearrangement joins TRBV5-1 to TRBJ2-3; D not resolved. Germline loops: CDR1 SGHRS, CDR2 YFSETQ. The CDR3 contains 15 residues. V was clipped by 0 bases and J by 1 base, with 9 bases between them. The DNA of the CDR3 is TGCGCCAGCAGCTTGGTAGGCAGAGGCACAGATACGCAGTATTTT. Translation gives CASSLVGRGTDTQYF.

In nucleotides, the CDR3 is TGTGCCAGCAGTGCCGCGGGGGGCCGCACAGATACGCAGTATTTT. It yields the protein CASSAAGGRTDTQYF. The rearrangement joins TRBV25-1 to TRBJ2-3, with 8 bases fitting TRBD2. With 4 bases clipped from V and 1 base from J, the junction kept 4 bases outside the gene matches. The CDR3 length is 15 residues. Germline V CDR1 and CDR2: MGHDK, SYGVNS.